This T cell receptor (beta chain) is drawn from a study of spatial heterogeneity in lung cancer. Every individual TCR cDNA molecule carried its own unique molecular identifier, which allowed correction of PCR and sequencing errors. Via MiXCR, TCRdb re-called the 5' RACE reads, giving one row per CDR3 protein. The data show approximately 92,000 distinct CDR3 sequences, 12% seen once. Germline V CDR1 and CDR2: SGHRS, YFSETQ. Trimming took 2 bases from V and 1 from J, leaving 9 bases between them. This CDR3 has 14 amino acids. As to time point: sample taken at primary tumor resection. Whole RNA came from tumor, nontumor lung or frozen PBMC and was sequenced without being sorted. Untreated early-stage non-small cell lung cancer patients, 55 to 85 in total, were the donors. There are a few counts of this clonotype.

This chain joins TRBV5-1 and TRBJ2-5; tentatively, D is TRBD2 (6 bases). Sequencing used PBMCs, obtained at surgery. This clonotype was obtained from a male donor with early-stage non-small cell lung cancer. For the CDR3, the DNA is TGCGCCAGCAGCTTCGGGACTGGCCAAGAGACCCAGTACTTC. Translation gives CASSFGTGQETQYF.